This TCR beta chain was recorded in a study of T cells in localized non-small cell lung cancer. Generated by immunoSEQ multiplex PCR, the TCRdb table keeps only in-frame clones and is missing some. The table includes nearly 35,000 clones, 85% to 90% detected once. The sequence was collected from a woman aged 35 to 69 with stage I lung adenocarcinoma. Sequenced here: peripheral blood, sampled before any cancer treatment.

The CDR3 here is CASSEAGTGVREKEKLFF. The CDR3 nucleotides read TGTGCCAGCAGTGAAGCCGGGACAGGGGTACGGGAAAAAGAAAAACTGTTTTTT. The chain is built from TRBV2 and TRBJ1-4, with 10 nucleotides matching TRBD1. The germline V gene has CDR1 SNHLY and CDR2 FYNNEI. The CDR3 consists of 18 residues. V was pared by 0 bases and J by 8 bases, with 12 bases of the junction left unmatched.